Listed below are T cell receptor beta chains from one sample, sequenced in a study of memory CD4+ T cells and cytomegalovirus serostatus. Method: immunoSEQ multiplex PCR; TCRdb's copy keeps in-frame clones and lacks some. The table lists 70,000 to 95,000 clones, 80% of them singletons, with around 0.8% in the top ten. The source material was memory CD4+ T cells from blood. The receptors stem from an adult in good health and CMV-seronegative. Both conserved end residues are part of each CDR3. D genes are given only for firm matches. Only some rows state a clone size, as once, few, many or a class for expanded clones.

V,J,size,D,DNA,CDR3
TRBV18,TRBJ1-5,NA,TRBD1,TGTGCCAGCTCACCGACAGGGGGCAATCAGCCCCAGCATTTT,CASSPTGGNQPQHF
TRBV27,TRBJ2-7,NA,NA,TGTGCCAGCAGACGGGGGCAGGGCTCCTACGAGCAGTACTTC,CASRRGQGSYEQYF
TRBV9,TRBJ1-1,NA,TRBD1,TGTGCCAGCACTAGGGACAGGGCGAACACTGAAGCTTTCTTT,CASTRDRANTEAFF
TRBV7-7,TRBJ2-3,NA,NA,TGTGCTAGCAGCTTAGCGGTTGCAGATACGCAGTATTTT,CASSLAVADTQYF
TRBV10-3,TRBJ1-2,once,NA,TGTGCCATCAGTGATTTAGGAGGGGCGAGCTATGGCTACACCTTC,CAISDLGGASYGYTF
TRBV9,TRBJ2-1,once,NA,TGTGCCAGCAGCGTCCAGACAGGTTACAATGAGCAGTTCTTC,CASSVQTGYNEQFF
TRBV7-8,TRBJ1-1,NA,NA,TGTGCCAGCAGCCATATTACAGAACATCTTAACACTGAAGCTTTCTTT,CASSHITEHLNTEAFF
TRBV30,TRBJ1-1,few,NA,TGTGCCTGGAGGGGCTCATGGAACACTGAAGCTTTCTTT,CAWRGSWNTEAFF
TRBV7-8,TRBJ1-2,NA,TRBD1,TGTGCCAGCAGCTTAGGGGGGACAGGGAACTATGGCTACACCTTC,CASSLGGTGNYGYTF
TRBV18,TRBJ1-2,NA,NA,TGTGCCAGCTCACCGGACCCTGTGAACTATGGCTACACCTTC,CASSPDPVNYGYTF
TRBV18,TRBJ2-5,few,TRBD1,TGTGCCAGCTCACTGGGGACAGGGGGCAGAGAGACCCAGTACTTC,CASSLGTGGRETQYF
TRBV19,TRBJ1-1,NA,NA,TGTGCCAGTAGCTCGGACGGACCTGAAGCTTTCTTT,CASSSDGPEAFF
TRBV4-1,TRBJ2-3,NA,TRBD1,TGCGCCAGCAGCCAAGGACAGGGTACATACGATACGCAGTATTTT,CASSQGQGTYDTQYF
TRBV2,TRBJ2-3,NA,TRBD2,TGTGCCAGCAGTGAAATTAGCGGGGGGGTCACAGATACGCAGTATTTT,CASSEISGGVTDTQYF
TRBV5-1,TRBJ1-5,NA,NA,TGCGCCAGCAGCTTGCAGGTCAATCAGCCCCAGCATTTT,CASSLQVNQPQHF
TRBV19,TRBJ1-4,NA,NA,TGTGCCAGTAGTATTAGCCAAAATGAAAAACTGTTTTTT,CASSISQNEKLFF
TRBV10-3,TRBJ1-2,few,NA,TGTGCCATCAATTCGCAGGGAACGGACGGCTACACCTTC,CAINSQGTDGYTF
TRBV4-1,TRBJ1-1,few,NA,TGCGCCAGCAGCCAGGCACAGGCCTATTTGAACACTGAAGCTTTCTTT,CASSQAQAYLNTEAFF
TRBV7-3,TRBJ2-3,NA,TRBD1,TGTGCCAGCAGCTTCCTAGGACAGGGGGCGGTAGATACGCAGTATTTT,CASSFLGQGAVDTQYF
TRBV6-1,TRBJ2-5,NA,NA,TGTGCCAGCAGTGAAGTTGAATTGGAGACCCAGTACTTC,CASSEVELETQYF
TRBV30,TRBJ2-3,NA,NA,TGTGCCTGGAGTGTTACGGGGGATACGCAGTATTTT,CAWSVTGDTQYF
TRBV7-9,TRBJ2-7,NA,TRBD2,TGTGCCAGCAGCTTTTCGCTAGCGGGGCTCTACGAGCAGTACTTC,CASSFSLAGLYEQYF
TRBV5-1,TRBJ2-3,few,TRBD2,TGCGCCAGCAGCCCGGGACTAGCGGGGGGGATAGATACGCAGTATTTT,CASSPGLAGGIDTQYF
TRBV6-6,TRBJ2-2,NA,TRBD2,TGTGCCAGCAACTATGGCGGGGGGGCCGTCGGGGAGCTGTTTTTT,CASNYGGGAVGELFF
TRBV9,TRBJ2-1,few,TRBD1,TGTGCCAGCAGCCCCTGGACAGGGGTAGAAGGGAATGAGCAGTTCTTC,CASSPWTGVEGNEQFF
TRBV5-6,TRBJ2-5,NA,NA,TGTGCCAGCAGCCGCCTTCGGTGGGTGGAAGAGACCCAGTACTTC,CASSRLRWVEETQYF
TRBV7-9,TRBJ2-2,NA,NA,TGTGCCAGCAGCTTAGCCCAGCTCAACACCGGGGAGCTGTTTTTT,CASSLAQLNTGELFF
TRBV2,TRBJ2-3,NA,TRBD2,TGTGCCAGCAGTACTCGACCCCTGGGGACTAGCGGGGGGACGCAGTATTTT,CASSTRPLGTSGGTQYF
TRBV6-5,TRBJ1-3,NA,NA,TGTGCCAGCAGTTCACGCTCCCTTGGAAACACCATATATTTT,CASSSRSLGNTIYF
TRBV28,TRBJ1-2,NA,NA,TGTGCCAGCAGTTTCAGGGGCAGCTATGGCTACACCTTC,CASSFRGSYGYTF
TRBV7-2,TRBJ2-1,NA,TRBD2,TGTGCCAGCAGCCCAGCGGGGCTCTCCTACAATGAGCAGTTCTTC,CASSPAGLSYNEQFF
TRBV5-4,TRBJ2-5,NA,NA,TGTGCCAGCAGCTTGGGAAGTACCAGACAAGAGACCCAGTACTTC,CASSLGSTRQETQYF
TRBV25-1,TRBJ1-2,NA,NA,TGTGCCAGCCAGACCGTAGGGGGCTATGGCTACACCTTC,CASQTVGGYGYTF
TRBV28,TRBJ1-2,few,TRBD1,TGTGCCAGCAGTCCTCGGACAGGGGATGGCTACACCTTC,CASSPRTGDGYTF
TRBV2,TRBJ2-5,NA,NA,TGTGCCAGCAGTGCCTCAAGGTCCCAAGAGACCCAGTACTTC,CASSASRSQETQYF
TRBV28,TRBJ1-2,NA,TRBD1,TGTGCCAGCATTCTTCAACAGGGGGAAGCCACCTTC,CASILQQGEATF
TRBV30,TRBJ2-5,NA,NA,TGTGCCTGGAGTAGTGGGCTGCAAGAGACCCAGTACTTC,CAWSSGLQETQYF
TRBV5-1,TRBJ2-1,NA,NA,TGCGCCAGCAGCCTACCCGGGACTGTGTACAATGAGCAGTTCTTC,CASSLPGTVYNEQFF
TRBV11-3,TRBJ1-2,once,TRBD1,TGTGCCAGCAGCTTCACAGGGGGCGATGGCTACACCTTC,CASSFTGGDGYTF
TRBV30,TRBJ2-2,NA,TRBD1,TGTGCCTGGAGTGCCGGGACAGGGGGTCCCGGGGAGCTGTTTTTT,CAWSAGTGGPGELFF
TRBV5-1,TRBJ1-6,NA,NA,TGCGCCAGCAGCTTGGACACAGGAGGTTCACCCCTCCACTTT,CASSLDTGGSPLHF
TRBV7-9,TRBJ1-2,NA,NA,TGTGCCAGCAGCCTCCGGGAGGGTGGCTACACCTTC,CASSLREGGYTF
TRBV9,TRBJ1-1,few,TRBD1,TGTGCCAGCAGCGTACCGGGACAGGGGATGAACACTGAAGCTTTCTTT,CASSVPGQGMNTEAFF
TRBV7-2,TRBJ2-4,NA,TRBD1,TGTGCCAGCAGCTCCTGGACAGGGAAGAGGTACTTC,CASSSWTGKRYF
TRBV2,TRBJ1-5,NA,NA,TGTGCCAGCAGTGGTTTAGAAAATCAGCCCCAGCATTTT,CASSGLENQPQHF
TRBV11-2,TRBJ2-7,NA,NA,TGTGCCAGCAGCTTCGAAAGGGACTCCTACGAGCAGTACTTC,CASSFERDSYEQYF
TRBV11-1,TRBJ1-2,once,TRBD1,TGTGCCAGCAGCGAGCCCCGGGGGCAGGGACAGGGACGAAATGGCTACACCTTC,CASSEPRGQGQGRNGYTF
TRBV4-2,TRBJ1-2,NA,NA,TGTGCCAGCAGCCAAGATCCCCGTACAGGGCACTATGGCTACACCTTC,CASSQDPRTGHYGYTF
TRBV27,TRBJ2-1,NA,TRBD2,TGTGCCAGCAGTTCCCGTGGAGTAGCGGGGTTTGACAATGAGCAGTTCTTC,CASSSRGVAGFDNEQFF
TRBV5-1,TRBJ1-6,NA,TRBD1,TGCGCCAGCAGCGTGGACAGGCTTAATTCACCCCTCCACTTT,CASSVDRLNSPLHF
TRBV11-3,TRBJ2-5,NA,NA,TGTGCCAGCAGCTTAGTAGGCCAAGAGACCCAGTACTTC,CASSLVGQETQYF
TRBV30,TRBJ2-3,NA,TRBD2,TGTGCCTGGGCGGGGGGGAGCACAGATACGCAGTATTTT,CAWAGGSTDTQYF
TRBV7-2,TRBJ1-6,few,NA,TGTGCCAGCAGCTTATGGCCCCGGGGCTCGAGTTTCTCACCCCTCCACTTT,CASSLWPRGSSFSPLHF